The 20 T cell receptor beta chains below were found in one sample sequenced in a study of blood T cell repertoires in COVID-19. Assay used: immunoSEQ multiplex PCR; TCRdb lists only in-frame clones, some missing. The data show about 420,000 clones, about 87% seen once. The material sequenced was peripheral blood. These receptors were collected from a man younger than 35 with COVID-19, enrolled during active disease.

The V call is TRBV7-6, the J call TRBJ2-7; 7 bases map to TRBD1. The CDR3 has 15 residues. The V segment lost 7 bases and the J segment 4 bases; nucleotides outside the gene matches: 13. Looked up from germline, CDR1 is SGHVS and CDR2 is FNYEAQ. CDR3 residues: CASTPYIGGAYEQYF. For the CDR3, the DNA is TGTGCCAGCACCCCGTATATAGGGGGCGCGTACGAGCAGTACTTC.

The chain is built from TRBV13 and TRBJ1-1; D is ambiguous. The germline CDR1 and CDR2 sequences are PRHDT and FYEKMQ (reference sequence). V was clipped by 6 bases and J by 1 base, with 12 bases between them. The CDR3 length is 14 residues. CDR3 DNA: TGTGCCAGCAGGGCGGGGTTACGGAACACTGAAGCTTTCTTT. This gives the protein CASRAGLRNTEAFF.

The chain has TRBV19 and TRBJ1-1, with 10 bases matching TRBD1. The CDR3 spans 17 residues. V lost 1 base to trimming and J lost 5 bases; unmatched junction nucleotides: 10. Germline V gene sequence: CDR1 LNHDA, CDR2 SQIVND (reference sequence). The CDR3 loop reads CASSIVRLGQGKTEAFF. The CDR3 nucleotides are TGTGCCAGTAGTATAGTCCGGTTGGGACAGGGGAAAACTGAAGCTTTCTTT.

The genes are TRBV10-3 and TRBJ1-1; 7 bases agree with TRBD1. Germline V gives CDR1 ENHRY, CDR2 SYGVKD. The trim removed 10 bases at V and 2 bases at J, leaving 13 bases unmatched. The CDR3 sequence is 15 residues long. In nucleotides, the CDR3 is TGTGCCACCTCCGATCCCGGGACAGTTAACACTGAAGCTTTCTTT. It is translated as CATSDPGTVNTEAFF.

The rearrangement links TRBV5-1 to TRBJ2-5, with D unclear. Germline V lookup: CDR1 SGHRS, CDR2 YFSETQ. The CDR3 is 13 amino acids. V lost 0 bases to trimming and J lost 4 bases, with 7 bases between them. The CDR3 DNA is TGCGCCAGCAGCTTGGCTCTAGGAGAGACCCAGTACTTC. This sequence encodes CASSLALGETQYF.

The chain joins TRBV5-1 to TRBJ1-1, with a weak D call TRBD1 (5 bases). This CDR3 is 16 amino acids long. In germline, CDR1 is SGHRS, CDR2 YFSETQ. V lost 0 bases to trimming and J lost 3 bases, with 15 bases between them. The CDR3 DNA follows: TGCGCCAGCAGCTTGGAGGGTATGGGACTTGACACTGAAGCTTTCTTT. Its protein product is CASSLEGMGLDTEAFF.

This clone showed up just once. The genes are TRBV30 and TRBJ2-3; 11 bases line up with TRBD2. The ends lost 2 bases at V and 4 bases at J; junction bases unmatched: 5. Germline assignment: CDR1 GTSNPN and CDR2 SVGIG (reference sequence). The CDR3 totals 15 residues. The CDR3 reads CAWSSISGRADTQYF. CDR3 sequence (DNA): TGTGCCTGGAGTAGTATTAGCGGGAGGGCAGATACGCAGTATTTT.

Only one count was recorded for this clone. This rearrangement joins TRBV5-1 to TRBJ2-7, with D hard to call. Trimming removed 3 bases at V and 2 bases at J, with 12 bases between. Germline-derived CDR1 and CDR2 are SGHRS and YFSETQ. The CDR3 is 14 amino acids. In nucleotides, the CDR3 is TGCGCCAGCAGCTCATACCGCGGAACCTACGAGCAGTACTTC. This translates into CASSSYRGTYEQYF.

This chain uses TRBV11-2 with TRBJ2-5; TRBD2 matches at 9 bases. V lost 1 base, J lost 3 bases, and 6 bases stayed unmatched. CDR3 length equals 16 residues. The germline V gene has CDR1 SGHAT and CDR2 FQNNGV. DNA for the CDR3: TGTGCCAGCAGCTTAGTGGAGCTAGCGGGAAAAGAGACCCAGTACTTC. Translated: CASSLVELAGKETQYF.

The V gene is TRBV29-1, the J gene TRBJ1-1; possible D gene TRBD1, 5 bases. The V end lost 4 bases, the J end lost 3 bases, and 12 bases lay between the germline ends. This CDR3 is 13 amino acids long. Germline loops: CDR1 SQVTM, CDR2 ANQGSEA. Written as DNA, the CDR3 is TGCAGCGTTGCGGGCAGGGCCTACACTGAAGCTTTCTTT. Its protein is CSVAGRAYTEAFF.

The rearrangement uses TRBV5-5 and TRBJ2-7; maybe TRBD1 (6 bases). Germline V lookup: CDR1 SGHKS, CDR2 YYEKEE (reference sequence). There are 15 residues in the CDR3. Deletions cut 1 base from V and 2 bases from J, with 13 bases between. The CDR3 loop reads CASSLFPTGPYEQYF. The CDR3 DNA is TGTGCCAGCAGCTTGTTTCCGACAGGCCCCTACGAGCAGTACTTC.

The chain combines TRBV7-2 with TRBJ2-5; 9 nucleotides align to TRBD2. Trimming removed 2 bases from V and 4 bases from J; junction bases left unmatched: 5. The CDR3 is made up of 15 amino acids. Germline CDR1 reads SGHTA; CDR2 reads FQGNSA. CDR3 amino acids: CASSLLAGRGETQYF. CDR3 DNA sequence: TGTGCCAGCAGCTTACTAGCGGGAAGGGGAGAGACCCAGTACTTC.

This chain links TRBV9 with TRBJ2-1; the match to TRBD2 covers 11 bases. This CDR3 has 16 amino acids. Germline V gives CDR1 SGDLS, CDR2 YYNGEE. V lost 3 bases, J lost 8 bases, and 10 bases stayed unmatched. This chain's CDR3 is CASSGLAGGPSYEQFF. DNA of the CDR3: TGTGCCAGCAGCGGATTAGCGGGAGGGCCATCGTATGAGCAGTTCTTC.

V gene TRBV5-6 combines with J gene TRBJ1-1, with TRBD1 identical over 8 bases. V was clipped by 3 bases and J by 5 bases; unmatched bases: 6. The CDR3 consists of 14 residues. In germline, CDR1 is SGHDT, CDR2 YYEEEE. Here the CDR3 DNA reads TGTGCCAGCAGCTCTACAGGGGGAGGTACTGAAGCTTTCTTT. Protein: CASSSTGGGTEAFF.

The rearrangement joins TRBV10-1 to TRBJ1-6; 8 bases fit TRBD1. The CDR3 is 15 amino acids. With 6 bases clipped from V and 10 bases from J, the junction kept 11 bases outside the gene matches. CDR1 is WNHNN, CDR2 SYGVQD, per germline (reference sequence). The CDR3 region is CASSATRGPGSPLHF. The CDR3 DNA is TGCGCCAGCAGCGCGACCAGGGGGCCGGGATCACCCCTCCACTTT.

The J gene is TRBJ1-4, the V gene TRBV2; TRBD1 aligns across 7 bases. The CDR3 totals 14 residues. Germline CDR1 and CDR2: SNHLY and FYNNEI. V was clipped by 3 bases and J by 8 bases; unmatched bases: 6. CDR3 sequence: CASSDYRGREKLFF. DNA for the CDR3: TGTGCCAGCAGTGACTACAGGGGAAGGGAAAAACTGTTTTTT. Complete variable domain (other parts from reference TRBV2 and TRBJ1-4): EPEVTQTPSHQVTQMGQEVILRCVPISNHLYFYWYRQILGQKVEFLVSFYNNEISEKSEIFDDQFSVERPDGSNFTLKIRSTKLEDSAMYFCASSDYRGREKLFFGSGTQLSVL.

V and J are TRBV4-2 and TRBJ2-2, with a tentative D call TRBD1 (6 bases). The CDR3 extends over 16 amino acids. CDR1 is LGHNA and CDR2 is YNFKEQ in the germline V gene. V lost 0 bases, J lost 4 bases, and 12 bases lay in between. CDR3 region: CASSQDLGGATGELFF. DNA of the CDR3: TGTGCCAGCAGCCAAGATCTTGGGGGCGCCACCGGGGAGCTGTTTTTT.

The chain is built from TRBV12-5 and TRBJ2-3, with D maybe TRBD2 (6 bases). V lost 6 bases and J lost 0, with 16 bases in between. The germline V gene has CDR1 LGHNT and CDR2 FRNRAP. This CDR3 spans 16 amino acids. The CDR3 protein is CASGRAGTSSTDTQYF. The CDR3 DNA sequence: TGTGCTAGTGGCAGGGCGGGGACTTCCAGCACAGATACGCAGTATTTT. The entire variable domain, with the rest obtained from reference TRBV12-5 and TRBJ2-3, is as follows: DARVTQTPRHKVTEMGQEVTMRCQPILGHNTVFWYRQTMMQGLELLAYFRNRAPLDDSGMPKDRFSAEMPDATLATLKIQPSEPRDSAVYFCASGRAGTSSTDTQYFGPGTRLTVL.

V and J are TRBV9 and TRBJ1-6; unclear D gene. CDR1 is SGDLS and CDR2 is YYNGEE in the germline V gene. The length of the CDR3 is 17 residues. Trimming stripped 3 bases from V and 0 bases from J, with 13 bases between. In nucleotides, the CDR3 is TGTGCCAGCAGCGACACCCCGGGGAGCTCCTATAATTCACCCCTCCACTTT. Its protein product is CASSDTPGSSYNSPLHF.

The rearrangement uses TRBV18 and TRBJ2-2; TRBD2 is a possible D gene (6 bases). Germline V gene lookup returns CDR1 KGHSH and CDR2 LQKENI. V lost 4 bases and J lost 5, with 11 bases in between. CDR3 length equals 14 residues. In nucleotides, the CDR3 is TGTGCCAGCTCACTAATCAGCGGGACCGGGGAGCTGTTTTTT. Encoded protein: CASSLISGTGELFF.